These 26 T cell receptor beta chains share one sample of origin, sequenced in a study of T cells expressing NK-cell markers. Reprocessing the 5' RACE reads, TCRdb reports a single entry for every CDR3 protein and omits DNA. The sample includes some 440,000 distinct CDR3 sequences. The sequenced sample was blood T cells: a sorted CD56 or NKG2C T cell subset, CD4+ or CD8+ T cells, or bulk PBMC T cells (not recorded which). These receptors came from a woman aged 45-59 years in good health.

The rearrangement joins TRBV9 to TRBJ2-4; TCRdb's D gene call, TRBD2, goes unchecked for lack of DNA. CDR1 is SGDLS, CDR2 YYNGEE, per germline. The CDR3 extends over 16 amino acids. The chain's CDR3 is CASSVAGLAGENIQYF.

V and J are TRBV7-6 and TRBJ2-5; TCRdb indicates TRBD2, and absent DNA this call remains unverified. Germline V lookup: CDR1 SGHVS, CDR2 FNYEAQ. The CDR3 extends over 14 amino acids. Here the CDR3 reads CASNLGPLKETQYF.

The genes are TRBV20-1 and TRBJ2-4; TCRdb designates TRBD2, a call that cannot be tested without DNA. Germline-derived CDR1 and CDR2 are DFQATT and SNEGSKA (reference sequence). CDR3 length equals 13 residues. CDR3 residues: CSAPGRTQNIQYF.

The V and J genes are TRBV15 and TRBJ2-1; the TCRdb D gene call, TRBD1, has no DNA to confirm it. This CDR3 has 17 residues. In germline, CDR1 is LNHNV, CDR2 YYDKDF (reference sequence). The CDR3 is CATSRAKIGASYNEQFF.

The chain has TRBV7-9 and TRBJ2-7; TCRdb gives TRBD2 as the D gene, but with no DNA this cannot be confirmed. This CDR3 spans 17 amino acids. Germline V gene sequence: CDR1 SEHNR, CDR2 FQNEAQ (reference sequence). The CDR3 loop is CASSPMGGLAGGTRQYF.

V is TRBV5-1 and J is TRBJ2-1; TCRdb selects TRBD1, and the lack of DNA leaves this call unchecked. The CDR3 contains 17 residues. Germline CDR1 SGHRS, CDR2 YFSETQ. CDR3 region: CASSPTGAPSRDNEQFF.

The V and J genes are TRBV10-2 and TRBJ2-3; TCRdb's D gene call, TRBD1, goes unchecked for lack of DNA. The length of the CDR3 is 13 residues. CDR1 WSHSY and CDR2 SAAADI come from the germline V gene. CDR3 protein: CASGDRVTDTQYF.

CDR3 sequence: CASSQDRQGFLTGELFF. The V and J genes are TRBV4-2 and TRBJ2-2; TCRdb lists TRBD1, though no DNA is available to test this call. The germline CDR1 and CDR2 sequences are LGHNA and YNFKEQ. The CDR3 runs 17 residues.

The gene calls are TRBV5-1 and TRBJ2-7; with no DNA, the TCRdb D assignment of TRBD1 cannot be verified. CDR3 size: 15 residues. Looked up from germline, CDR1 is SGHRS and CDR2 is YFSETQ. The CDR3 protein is CASSFGSDSKYEQYF.

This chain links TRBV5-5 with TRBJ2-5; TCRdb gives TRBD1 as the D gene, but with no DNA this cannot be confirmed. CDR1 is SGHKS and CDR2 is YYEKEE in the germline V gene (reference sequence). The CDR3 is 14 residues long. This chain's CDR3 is CASSPTGGQETQYF.

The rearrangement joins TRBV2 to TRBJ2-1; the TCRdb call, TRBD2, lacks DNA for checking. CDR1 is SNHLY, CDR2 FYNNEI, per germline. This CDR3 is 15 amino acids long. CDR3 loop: CASSENSGSFNEQFF.

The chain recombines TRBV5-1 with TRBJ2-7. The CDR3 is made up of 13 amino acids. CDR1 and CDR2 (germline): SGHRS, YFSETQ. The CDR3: CASSIQVEYEQYF. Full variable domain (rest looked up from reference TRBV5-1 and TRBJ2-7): KAGVTQTPRYLIKTRGQQVTLSCSPISGHRSVSWYQQTPGQGLQFLFEYFSETQRNKGNFPGRFSGRQFSNSRSEMNVSTLELGDSALYLCASSIQVEYEQYFGPGTRLTVT.

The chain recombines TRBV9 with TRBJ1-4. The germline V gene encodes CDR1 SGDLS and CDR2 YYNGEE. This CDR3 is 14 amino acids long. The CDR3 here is CASSDQPSGEKLFF.

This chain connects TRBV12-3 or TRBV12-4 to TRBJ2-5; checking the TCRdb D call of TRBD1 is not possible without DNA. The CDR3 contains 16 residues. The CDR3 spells CASSSTPDRSGETQYF.

The CDR3 protein is CASSLTGTGIGEPQHF. This rearrangement joins TRBV6-5 to TRBJ1-5; TCRdb reports TRBD1, a call that lacks DNA to check it against. This CDR3 comprises 16 residues. Germline lookup yields CDR1 MNHEY and CDR2 SVGAGI.

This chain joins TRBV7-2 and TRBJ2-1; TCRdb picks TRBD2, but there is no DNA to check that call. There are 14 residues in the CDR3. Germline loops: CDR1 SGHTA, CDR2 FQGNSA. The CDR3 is CASSFGTTVGEQFF.

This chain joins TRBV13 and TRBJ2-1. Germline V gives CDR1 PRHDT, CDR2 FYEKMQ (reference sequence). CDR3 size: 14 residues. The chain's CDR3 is CASSLGLSPNEQFF.

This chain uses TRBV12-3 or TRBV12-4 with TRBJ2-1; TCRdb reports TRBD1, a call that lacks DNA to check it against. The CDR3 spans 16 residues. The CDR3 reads CASSFGAGGHNNEQFF.

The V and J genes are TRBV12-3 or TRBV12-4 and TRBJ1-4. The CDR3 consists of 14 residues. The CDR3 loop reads CASRFSHSNEKLFF.

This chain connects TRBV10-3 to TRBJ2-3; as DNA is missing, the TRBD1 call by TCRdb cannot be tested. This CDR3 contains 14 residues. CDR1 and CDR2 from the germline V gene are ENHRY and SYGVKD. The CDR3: CAIRNDRGADTQYF.

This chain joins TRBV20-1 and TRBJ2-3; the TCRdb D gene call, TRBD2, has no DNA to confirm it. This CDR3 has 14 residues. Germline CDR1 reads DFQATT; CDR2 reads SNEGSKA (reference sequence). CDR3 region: CSASVGRRTDTQYF.

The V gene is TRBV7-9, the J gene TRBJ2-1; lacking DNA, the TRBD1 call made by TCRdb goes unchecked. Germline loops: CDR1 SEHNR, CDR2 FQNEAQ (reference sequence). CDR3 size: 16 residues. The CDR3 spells CASSSFWGQGYNEQFF.

CDR3 in amino acids: CASRGLGKNEQFF. V is TRBV11-2 and J is TRBJ2-1; TCRdb's D gene call, TRBD2, goes unchecked for lack of DNA. Looked up from germline, CDR1 is SGHAT and CDR2 is FQNNGV. This CDR3 has 13 residues.

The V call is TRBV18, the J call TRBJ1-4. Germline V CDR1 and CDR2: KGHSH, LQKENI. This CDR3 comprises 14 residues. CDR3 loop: CASSPSSLNEKLFF.

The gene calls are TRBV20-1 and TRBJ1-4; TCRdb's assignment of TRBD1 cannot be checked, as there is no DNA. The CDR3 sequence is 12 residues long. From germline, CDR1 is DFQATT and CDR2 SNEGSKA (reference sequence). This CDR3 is CSARGDREKLFF.

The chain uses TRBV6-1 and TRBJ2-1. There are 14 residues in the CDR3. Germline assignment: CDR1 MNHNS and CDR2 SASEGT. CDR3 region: CANRDSAISSEQFF.